A selection of T cell receptor beta chains follows, all from one sample in a study of blood T cell repertoires in COVID-19. Generated by immunoSEQ multiplex PCR, the TCRdb table keeps only in-frame clones and is missing some. This table has 150,000 or so clones, approximately 80% appearing once. The material sequenced was peripheral blood. These receptors all come from a human donor in a cohort sampled during active COVID-19. Each CDR3 is given with its conserved first and last residue. A D gene is named only where the DNA matches it firmly. Clone size is shown for a subset of rows, as once, few, many or a class of expanded clone.

size: once; J: TRBJ2-7; V: TRBV11-3; D: NA; DNA: TGTGCCAGCAGCTTAGGGGCAGGGGACGTCCAGTACGAGCAGTACTTC; CDR3: CASSLGAGDVQYEQYF
size: NA; J: TRBJ2-1; V: TRBV29-1; D: TRBD2; DNA: TGCAGCGTGGGGGGGGGACTAGCGGGAGACAATGAGCAGTTCTTC; CDR3: CSVGGGLAGDNEQFF
size: NA; J: TRBJ1-1; V: TRBV25-1; D: NA; DNA: TGTGCCAGCTCGGGAACTGGGCGGGACACTGAAGCTTTCTTT; CDR3: CASSGTGRDTEAFF
size: NA; J: TRBJ2-3; V: TRBV11-3; D: TRBD2; DNA: TGTGCCAGCAGCTTCGAAGCGGGAACCACAGATACGCAGTATTTT; CDR3: CASSFEAGTTDTQYF
size: NA; J: TRBJ1-2; V: TRBV6-5; D: NA; DNA: TGTGCCAGCAGTCCCCGGGAGGGGGATAACTATGGCTACACCTTC; CDR3: CASSPREGDNYGYTF
size: NA; J: TRBJ1-6; V: TRBV9; D: TRBD1; DNA: TGTGCCAGCAGCGTGACAGGGGAAATATCACCCCTCCACTTT; CDR3: CASSVTGEISPLHF
size: NA; J: TRBJ2-3; V: TRBV29-1; D: NA; DNA: TGCAGCGGGTGGGAGGATACGCAGTATTTT; CDR3: CSGWEDTQYF
size: NA; J: TRBJ1-2; V: TRBV7-9; D: TRBD1; DNA: TGTGCCAGCAGAGGGGGCCCCGGTCTAGGCTACACCTTC; CDR3: CASRGGPGLGYTF
size: NA; J: TRBJ1-3; V: TRBV19; D: TRBD1; DNA: TGTGCCAGTAGTCGACGGGGACAGGGGAGGATCACCATATATTTT; CDR3: CASSRRGQGRITIYF
size: NA; J: TRBJ2-1; V: TRBV9; D: TRBD2; DNA: TGTGCCAGCAGCCGGAGGTGGAGCGGGAGGGCCTCTAACCCCAGCTCCTACAATGAGCAGTTCTTC; CDR3: CASSRRWSGRASNPSSYNEQFF
size: few; J: TRBJ1-6; V: TRBV9; D: NA; DNA: TGTGCCAGCAGCGTAATGACAGATTCACCCCTCCACTTT; CDR3: CASSVMTDSPLHF
size: NA; J: TRBJ1-4; V: TRBV11-3; D: NA; DNA: TGTGCCAGCAGCGTTGGGACTGCAAATGAAAAACTGTTTTTT; CDR3: CASSVGTANEKLFF
size: once; J: TRBJ2-3; V: TRBV11-2; D: TRBD2; DNA: TGTGCCAGCAGCCGGACTAGCGGGAGCACAGATACGCAGTATTTT; CDR3: CASSRTSGSTDTQYF
size: NA; J: TRBJ1-1; V: TRBV7-3; D: NA; DNA: TGTGCCAGCAGCCCCCCCCAAGACGGAGGGGCTGAAGCTTTCTTT; CDR3: CASSPPQDGGAEAFF
size: NA; J: TRBJ1-3; V: TRBV6-6; D: TRBD1; DNA: TGTGCCAGCAATGGACAGGGGGGTGACACCATATATTTT; CDR3: CASNGQGGDTIYF
size: many; J: TRBJ2-2; V: TRBV19; D: TRBD1; DNA: TGTGCCAGTAGTACTTCTCGGGACAGGGGGATATACACCGGGGAGCTGTTTTTT; CDR3: CASSTSRDRGIYTGELFF
size: NA; J: TRBJ2-1; V: TRBV10-3; D: NA; DNA: TGTGCCATCAGCAATGGCGGGCTCTCCTACAATGAGCAGTTCTTC; CDR3: CAISNGGLSYNEQFF
size: once; J: TRBJ2-3; V: TRBV7-2; D: TRBD1; DNA: TGTGCCAGCAGCTTAGCGGGACAGGGGATGGGGCAGTATTTT; CDR3: CASSLAGQGMGQYF
size: NA; J: TRBJ2-1; V: TRBV9; D: TRBD2; DNA: TGTGCCAGCAGCGGGGGACTAGCGGTATACAATGAGCAGTTCTTC; CDR3: CASSGGLAVYNEQFF
size: NA; J: TRBJ2-5; V: TRBV12-3/TRBV12-4; D: NA; DNA: TGTGCCAGCAGTTTCAGAGAGACCCAGTACTTC; CDR3: CASSFRETQYF
size: NA; J: TRBJ2-1; V: TRBV6-5; D: TRBD1; DNA: TGTGCCAGCAGTAGGACAGGGAGTGACGGTGAGCAGTTCTTC; CDR3: CASSRTGSDGEQFF
size: NA; J: TRBJ1-2; V: TRBV2; D: TRBD1; DNA: TGTGCCAGCAGTCAGGGGGCAGCTAACTATGGCTACACCTTC; CDR3: CASSQGAANYGYTF
size: NA; J: TRBJ2-2; V: TRBV7-6; D: TRBD1; DNA: TGTGCCACCAGGTTGACAGGGACGAACACCGGGGAGCTGTTTTTT; CDR3: CATRLTGTNTGELFF
size: once; J: TRBJ1-6; V: TRBV11-2; D: NA; DNA: TGTGCCAGCCTCCCAGCCTATAATTCACCCCTCCACTTT; CDR3: CASLPAYNSPLHF
size: NA; J: TRBJ2-1; V: TRBV2; D: TRBD2; DNA: TGTGCCAGCTCACCCCGGATAGCGGGAGGGAATGAGCAGTTCTTC; CDR3: CASSPRIAGGNEQFF
size: once; J: TRBJ1-1; V: TRBV19; D: NA; DNA: TGTGCCAGTAGTTTCTCCCGACAGGACACTGAAGCTTTCTTT; CDR3: CASSFSRQDTEAFF
size: once; J: TRBJ2-5; V: TRBV5-1; D: NA; DNA: TGCGCCAGCGGGGCAGGAGGGCTCCAAGAGACCCAGTACTTC; CDR3: CASGAGGLQETQYF
size: NA; J: TRBJ1-2; V: TRBV30; D: NA; DNA: TGTGCCTGCTCAAGGGACATAGATAACTATGGCTACACCTTC; CDR3: CACSRDIDNYGYTF
size: NA; J: TRBJ2-1; V: TRBV14; D: TRBD2; DNA: TGTGCCAGCAGCCACCTAGGACTAGCGAATGAGCAGTTCTTC; CDR3: CASSHLGLANEQFF
size: NA; J: TRBJ1-1; V: TRBV6-6; D: TRBD1; DNA: TGTGCCAGCAGCCGGACAGGTCTGACTGAAGCTTTCTTT; CDR3: CASSRTGLTEAFF
size: once; J: TRBJ2-1; V: TRBV2; D: NA; DNA: TGTGCCAGCAGGCTAGCGATGGGCAATGAGCAGTTCTTC; CDR3: CASRLAMGNEQFF
size: NA; J: TRBJ2-3; V: TRBV30; D: TRBD1; DNA: TGTGCCTGGAGCGTTAAGACAGGGGGCACGAATACGCAGTATTTT; CDR3: CAWSVKTGGTNTQYF
size: NA; J: TRBJ2-3; V: TRBV4-2; D: NA; DNA: TGTGCCAGCAGCCAGGAACCCGGCGGCTACCTGGCGCAGTATTTT; CDR3: CASSQEPGGYLAQYF
size: NA; J: TRBJ2-1; V: TRBV5-1; D: NA; DNA: TGCGCCAGCAGCCGGGGGAACTCCTACAATGAGCAGTTCTTC; CDR3: CASSRGNSYNEQFF
size: NA; J: TRBJ1-3; V: TRBV4-1; D: NA; DNA: TGCGCCAGCAGCCCAGGTGGGGCGCCTGGAAACACCATATATTTT; CDR3: CASSPGGAPGNTIYF
size: NA; J: TRBJ2-2; V: TRBV9; D: TRBD2; DNA: TGTGCCAGCAGCGTAGTAGCGGGTGCGAACACCGGGGAGCTGTTTTTT; CDR3: CASSVVAGANTGELFF
size: NA; J: TRBJ1-4; V: TRBV9; D: TRBD1; DNA: TGTGCCAGCAGCGTAGAGGGACAGGGAGGGGAAAAACTGTTTTTT; CDR3: CASSVEGQGGEKLFF
size: once; J: TRBJ2-1; V: TRBV7-2; D: NA; DNA: TGTGCCAGCAGCTTTCTCGCTTGGAGGGAGCAGTTCTTC; CDR3: CASSFLAWREQFF
size: NA; J: TRBJ1-5; V: TRBV19; D: NA; DNA: TGTGCCAGTAGTATTAGGGGGCAGCCCCAGCATTTT; CDR3: CASSIRGQPQHF
size: NA; J: TRBJ1-1; V: TRBV3-1/TRBV3-2; D: NA; DNA: TGTGCCAGCAGCCGAGGGGAGGGGACTGAAGCTTTCTTT; CDR3: CASSRGEGTEAFF
size: NA; J: TRBJ1-5; V: TRBV7-9; D: TRBD1; DNA: TGTGCCAGCAGCACGTACGGGACAGGAGGCCAGCCCCAGCATTTT; CDR3: CASSTYGTGGQPQHF
size: NA; J: TRBJ2-7; V: TRBV11-1; D: TRBD1; DNA: TGTGCCAGCAGCTTAGTCGGACAGGGCGGAGAGCAGTACTTC; CDR3: CASSLVGQGGEQYF
size: NA; J: TRBJ1-1; V: TRBV6-5; D: NA; DNA: TGTGCCAGCAGTTACTCTCCGGGAGTGACTGAAGCTTTCTTT; CDR3: CASSYSPGVTEAFF
size: NA; J: TRBJ2-1; V: TRBV11-3; D: NA; DNA: TGTGCCAGCAGCCCCGGTAGGAGGGGGCTGCAACGGCCTCAAGATGAGCAGTTCTTC; CDR3: CASSPGRRGLQRPQDEQFF
size: NA; J: TRBJ1-1; V: TRBV5-1; D: NA; DNA: TGCGCCAGCAGCTTGGGGGCCGGGGTCGGGATGAACACTGAAGCTTTCTTT; CDR3: CASSLGAGVGMNTEAFF
size: NA; J: TRBJ2-3; V: TRBV19; D: TRBD1; DNA: TGTGCCAGTACCCCAACAGGGGTGGATACGCAGTATTTT; CDR3: CASTPTGVDTQYF
size: NA; J: TRBJ2-1; V: TRBV7-3; D: NA; DNA: TGTGCCAGCAGCCCCTTGGGAGTAAGGGATGAGCAGTTCTTC; CDR3: CASSPLGVRDEQFF
size: NA; J: TRBJ2-1; V: TRBV2; D: TRBD2; DNA: TGTGCCAGCAGTGACCCCGCCTTGCCCGGGACTAGCGGGAGGCAGCGTGGCAATGAGCAGTTCTTC; CDR3: CASSDPALPGTSGRQRGNEQFF
size: few; J: TRBJ1-1; V: TRBV19; D: TRBD1; DNA: TGTGCCAGTAGTACTTTGGGGACAGCGTCTGAAGCTTTCTTT; CDR3: CASSTLGTASEAFF
size: once; J: TRBJ1-2; V: TRBV27; D: NA; DNA: TGTGCCAGCAGTTTAAGGGGTACCGCGGCCTACACCTTC; CDR3: CASSLRGTAAYTF
size: NA; J: TRBJ2-3; V: TRBV19; D: TRBD2; DNA: TGTGCCAGTACCCGCCGACTAGCGGGGTTCACAGATACGCAGTATTTT; CDR3: CASTRRLAGFTDTQYF
size: NA; J: TRBJ1-2; V: TRBV15; D: NA; DNA: TGTGCCACCAGCAGACGTCCAGCGGGAGATGGCTACACCTTC; CDR3: CATSRRPAGDGYTF
size: NA; J: TRBJ1-2; V: TRBV11-3; D: TRBD1; DNA: TGTGCCAGCAGCCCCCTGCCAGGGGGCATCTATGGCTACACCTTC; CDR3: CASSPLPGGIYGYTF